One T cell receptor (beta chain) is described in this entry. Its cognate antigen has yet to be identified. The sample comes from a study of cytomegalovirus exposure and HLA in healthy donors (dated by TCRdb to between 2016 and 2019). For the wider study: According to an earlier analysis of 587 of the donors, about 179 million T cells yielded 120 million or so unique TCR beta sequences and approximately 300 Gb of sequence data. Approximately 310 gigabases of sequencing data and some 85 million unique TCR sequences were included in an early release covering over 600 HLA-typed donors. Of the roughly 400 genotyped donors, roughly 76% were placed in the genetic ancestry cluster associated with self-reported Caucasian donors. The aim of the study was to test whether cataloging public T cell receptors could identify signatures of past pathogen exposure. The study profiled the T cell repertoires of more than 500 subjects by immunosequencing and related them to cytomegalovirus serostatus. Along with the approximately 650-subject first cohort, a separate validation cohort of over 90 different subjects was used. High-throughput TCR immunosequencing, statistical association of individual TCRs with disease status, and machine learning were combined to predict cytomegalovirus infection status. To study patterns of TCR occurrence, a later analysis re-analyzed previously published TCR beta repertoires from around 670 donors and added high-resolution HLA genotyping. In the later analysis, no new phenotypic data were used to find candidate immune exposures; instead, reliance was placed on TCR beta sequences and their occurrence across donors. An earlier analysis of 450 to 750 of the donors used high-throughput TCR beta sequencing to judge whether each TCR beta V gene segment behaved as functional or pseudogenic. Donor age, sex, ethnicity and CMV serostatus were compiled together with the repertoire data. Genome-wide SNP genotypes for about 65% of the 666 donors were used in a later genetic analysis, which treated that subset as a discovery cohort. Every repertoire in the discovery cohort had been generated on one and the same sequencing platform. Class I and class II HLA loci were covered by the typing at four-digit resolution. The number of donors typed differed by locus, with roughly 629-640 for A, B, C, DRB1 and DQB1, roughly 520 for DQA1, approximately 580 for DPA1, and around 430 for DPB1. Roughly five DR-DQ haplotypes were handled as single units for association and clustering, since linkage in the cohort was strong. Across approximately 400 genotyped donors of the cohort, an average of approximately 220,000 unique TCR beta nucleotide sequences per donor were sequenced, and about a sixth of those sequences were non-productive.

Overall results and qualifications from the work: CMV serostatus was the only immune exposure information available for the cohort. HLA typing was unavailable for some donors at each locus, so association tests used only the typed subset. A further reported finding was that TCR beta sequences accurately predicted the HLA-A and HLA-B alleles for most subjects in the first cohort. Several of the top co-occurrence clusters appeared to be linked to parvovirus B19, influenza, CMV and Epstein-Barr virus, according to a later analysis. A few of the identified cytomegalovirus-associated TCR beta chains were confirmed in vitro to be specific for cytomegalovirus antigens. A later genetic analysis associated a missense DCLRE1C variant with V-gene and J-gene trimming of TCR beta chains, and an independent cohort replicated the association. Some IMGT-functional V segments, including TRBV6-2 and TRBV6-3, could not be distinguished by the 87-base-pair reads and were therefore excluded. The study listed 164 TCR beta chains as associated with cytomegalovirus. In a later analysis, HLA-associated TCR beta chains were found to be more clonally expanded and to have lower generation probabilities than equally common non-associated chains. Correlated functional status among segregating V segments might reflect linkage disequilibrium, but an unknown experimental factor could not be ruled out. The authors suggested that the approach could potentially be extended to other disease states and immunological phenotypes. A group of highly shared sequence variants was considered likely to be a technical artifact of the sequencing pipeline. A later analysis found that most CMV-associated TCR beta chains appeared HLA-restricted, with HLA associations seemingly driven largely by CMV exposure. The classifier was reported to diagnose cytomegalovirus status with high specificity and sensitivity in both the original and validation cohorts. Presence/absence analyses assumed roughly uniform sequencing depth across donors, an assumption that may not hold. Compared with the approximately 600-donor mean, donors in an Asian-associated ancestry cluster had fewer N-insertions in productive TCRs, according to a later genetic analysis. Most TCR sequences were seen in very few donors, while some public TCRs were found in many individuals. According to a later analysis, TCR association rates differed among HLA loci, with DRB1 alleles showing the most associated TCRs and HLA-C alleles showing the fewest. Because counts were too low, about 17 rarely observed V segments, including chromosome 9 orphons, were excluded from the earlier analysis of several hundred of the donors. Broadly in line with IMGT annotations, most TCR beta V segments showed up in productive rearrangements about 87% or about 30% of the time in an earlier analysis of 450 to 600 of the donors. In this cohort, only TCR beta chains were sequenced, and detectable features were limited by the absence of alpha or paired-chain data. At a false discovery rate of 0.05, a later analysis linked 16,951 TCR beta sequences to specific HLA alleles. Assigning TCR associations to individual alleles was difficult when HLA alleles, especially DR and DQ, strongly co-occurred.

The cohort consisted of some 730 healthy bone marrow donors. All cohort members were sampled while nominally healthy, although unrecorded immune exposures were likely present. The donor tested CMV seronegative, placing the donor among the 300 to 450 seronegative members of the cohort. A peripheral blood sample was provided by each donor, and peripheral blood mononuclear cells were used for TCR beta sequencing. The Qiagen DNeasy Blood Extraction Kit was used to extract genomic DNA from the blood cell samples. Looking up the germline V gene (reference sequence) yields CDR1 DFQATT and CDR2 SNEGSKA. Reading from cysteine to phenylalanine, the CDR3 counts 11 amino acids. The only DNA kept is the CDR3, 33 bases in frame from the first base. V is trimmed back by 6 bases and J by 12 bases, and the junction contains 9 bases that no gene match accounts for. To prepare the library, the immunoSEQ multiplex PCR assay was applied. The multiplex PCR relied on a mix of 60 forward primers for TCR Vbeta segments and 13 reverse primers for TCR Jbeta segments. The CDR3 region of rearranged TCR beta genes was amplified from genomic DNA with a multiplex PCR assay. The amplified TCR beta libraries were sequenced on the Illumina HiSeq System as 87-base-pair reads. Turning to the authors' computational methods: Across the 700 or so repertoires, a later analysis counted tens of millions of unique TCR beta chains, around 11 million of which were shared by at least two donors. A nearest-neighbor algorithm error-corrected the raw reads and collapsed the reads into unique sequences, merging closely related sequences to remove PCR and sequencing errors. CDR3 sequences were aligned to IMGT reference sequences to assign V, D and J gene segments. For a sequence to be retained, a match of at least six nucleotides to both a V gene segment and a J gene segment was required. A rearrangement was called productive if the CDR3 had no stop codons and remained in frame with V and J, and every other rearrangement was called non-productive. CDR3 was defined according to IMGT convention as the region running from the second conserved V-encoded cysteine to the conserved J-encoded phenylalanine. The earlier analysis of 450 to 750 of the donors excluded any sequence lacking an unambiguous match to a single V gene segment. In an earlier analysis of approximately 560 of the donors, a V segment was called functional when productive rearrangements were above 56.7%, and segregating when the standard deviation between donors exceeded 5%. A statistical classification framework was built to diagnose cytomegalovirus status from the catalog of TCR beta chain sequences. In a later analysis, V and J genes were assigned by comparing TCR nucleotide sequences against IMGT/GENE-DB human TR gene sequences. In a later analysis, CDR3 sequences and most-parsimonious VDJ recombination scenarios were assigned using the TCRdist pipeline. A later analysis defined each TCR beta chain by its CDR3 amino acid sequence plus V-gene family, and excluded reads lacking a unique V-gene family. A later analysis removed 450 to 600 highly shared, low-generation-probability nucleotide sequences to deal with suspected cross-contamination and a sequencing artifact. For each public chain, a later analysis derived a clonal expansion index from normalized ranks of inferred template counts within each repertoire. In a later analysis, generation probabilities were computed using a VDJ recombination model fitted to out-of-frame rearrangements, and the results were checked against IGoR. In a later analysis, hypergeometric tests were used to score TCR-TCR, TCR-HLA and TCR-CMV co-occurrence, with a repertoire-size bias correction applied to TCR pairs. False discovery rates were estimated in a later analysis by permuting HLA or CMV assignments 20 times. A later analysis grouped co-occurring TCRs with DBSCAN, adding TCRdist sequence similarity when clustering within HLA-allele-positive subsets. Co-occurrence clustering excluded repertoires with fewer than 30,000 or more than 120,000 public chains, plus five with anomalous nucleotide sharing. TCRdb's version of the immuneACCESS table is confined to in-frame rearrangements and falls short of the full clone set. An unresolved V gene accounts for under half of the shortfall where checked; the remainder is of unknown origin. The DNA was the basis for D and trimming; V, J and clone size are from that table. The table for this sample records about 110,000 clones. The top ten constitute roughly 3.5% of the sample.

The TCR was taken from a man between 18 and 35 years old in good health and CMV-seronegative. Sequencing was performed on PBMCs. The chain employs TRBV20-1 and TRBJ1-1; 8 bases in the middle match TRBD1. The nucleotide sequence is given as TGCAGTGCCTCAGGGGGCGCGGGATCTTTCTTT. Translated, it gives CSASGGAGSFF.